This T cell receptor (beta chain) was documented in a study of cytomegalovirus exposure and HLA in healthy donors. The PCR contained 60 Vbeta and 13 Jbeta primers. Method: immunoSEQ multiplex PCR; TCRdb's copy keeps in-frame clones and lacks some. The sample has some 220,000 clones; 70% to 85% are singletons. The V end lost 2 bases, the J end lost 2 bases, and 10 bases lay between the germline ends. This CDR3 has 14 residues. Germline V gene sequence: CDR1 MNHEY, CDR2 SMNVEV (reference sequence). The chain has TRBV27 and TRBJ2-7; D may be TRBD1 (6 bases). Sample: PBMCs. This TCR came from a woman aged 40-49 years in good health and CMV-seronegative. The CDR3 sequence: CASSLIAGAYEQYF. The CDR3 DNA follows: TGTGCCAGCAGTTTAATCGCAGGGGCCTACGAGCAGTACTTC.